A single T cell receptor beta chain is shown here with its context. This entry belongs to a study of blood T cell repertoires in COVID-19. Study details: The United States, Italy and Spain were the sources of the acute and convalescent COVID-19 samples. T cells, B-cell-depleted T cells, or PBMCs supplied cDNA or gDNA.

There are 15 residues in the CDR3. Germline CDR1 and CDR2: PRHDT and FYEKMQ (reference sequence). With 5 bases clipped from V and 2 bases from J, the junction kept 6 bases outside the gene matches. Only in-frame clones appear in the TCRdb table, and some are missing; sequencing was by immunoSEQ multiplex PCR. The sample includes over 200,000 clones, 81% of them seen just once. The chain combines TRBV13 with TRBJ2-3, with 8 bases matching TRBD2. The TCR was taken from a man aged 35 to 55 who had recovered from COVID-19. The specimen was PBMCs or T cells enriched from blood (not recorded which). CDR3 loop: CASSPGGRITDTQYF. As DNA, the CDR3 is TGTGCCAGCAGCCCGGGGGGGCGAATCACAGATACGCAGTATTTT.